Here is one T cell receptor (beta chain) with its context. Antigen: not known. Treatment denoted: oral pan-JAK inhibitor, 5-10 mg twice daily. The length of the CDR3 is 15 residues. V lost 6 bases to trimming and J lost 2 bases; unmatched junction nucleotides: 8. Germline CDR1 reads SGHVS; CDR2 reads FNYEAQ. The sample belongs to a study of CD8+ T cells in alopecia areata. Study-level background: Treated patients were dosed with oral tofacitinib, taking 5 to 10 mg twice daily. Findings and limits, study-wide: Sequenced scalp T cells also include alphabeta T cells resident in normal skin. As there was one nonresponder, how baseline CD8+ expansion relates to response remains uncertain. Scalp clonality, together with expanded CD8+ clones among the top 100, fell significantly with tofacitinib.

Isolated RNA was reverse transcribed into cDNA used as the sequencing template. Profiled with immunoSEQ multiplex PCR; TCRdb holds only in-frame clones, not every one. The table shows 200,000 or so clones, with around two fifths occurring only once. The chain carries TRBV7-6 and TRBJ2-3; the match to TRBD1 covers 7 bases. This clonotype was sampled from a human donor with alopecia areata. The sample in question was CD4+ T cells sorted from blood, obtained at approximately week 30, from a patient treated with tofacitinib. The CDR3 loop is CASRPTGTVTDTQYF. CDR3 nucleotide sequence: TGTGCCAGCAGACCCACCGGGACAGTCACAGATACGCAGTATTTT.